This T cell receptor (beta chain) was observed in a study of shared clonotypes between healthy human individuals. General study results and limits: Sampling included only blood; tissue repertoires likely differ. Measured sharing among donors was expected to vary with sequencing depth.

In regard to this clone: What it recognizes is unknown.

DNA at approximately 200 ng, around 30,000 T cell genomes, went into sorted-subset replicate PCRs. The repertoire was sequenced with immunoSEQ multiplex PCR; TCRdb's copy has only in-frame clones and lacks some. This sample has fewer than 1 million clones; about 96% occur once, and the top ten carry less than 0.25%. Cells designated naive CD8 were CD45RO-negative and were positively selected for CCR7, with terminally differentiated effector memory CD45RA+ cells excluded. Healthy HIV-negative adults with no recent acute infections or vaccinations were recruited as donors. Trimming stripped 1 base from V and 5 bases from J, with 11 bases between. CDR1 is SEHNR and CDR2 is FQNEAQ in the germline V gene (reference sequence). There are 14 residues in the CDR3.

The sample taken for sequencing was naive CD8+ T cells sorted from blood. The chain carries TRBV7-9 and TRBJ1-2; D is undetermined. This TCR derives from a man aged 30-40 years in good health. The DNA of the CDR3 is TGTGCCAGCAGCTTAGTTCCGGCAAAGTATGGCTACACCTTC. It codes for CASSLVPAKYGYTF.